What follows describes a single T cell receptor beta chain. Sequenced by immunoSEQ multiplex PCR; TCRdb stores in-frame clones only, minus some. This sample has more than 45,000 clones, with 80% to 95% found just once. These data belong to a study of OX40 agonist ivuxolimab in advanced cancers. Germline V lookup: CDR1 MNHEY, CDR2 SVGAGI. The V end lost 0 bases, the J end lost 11 bases, and 17 bases lay between the germline ends. The CDR3 is made up of 15 amino acids. The source of this sequence is an adult with an advanced solid tumor such as melanoma, head and neck, liver or kidney cancer. The sequencing used CD4+ or CD8+ T cells sorted from blood, collected in a trial of the OX40 agonist ivuxolimab. The J gene is TRBJ1-5, the V gene TRBV6-5; a possible D gene is TRBD1 (6 bases). CDR3 coding DNA: TGTGCCAGCAGTTACTCGAACAGGGCCGGGGAGACCCAGCATTTT. Amino acid sequence: CASSYSNRAGETQHF.